This T cell receptor (beta chain) was recovered during a study of T-cell reconstitution after alpha-beta-depleted transplantation in children (TCRdb year 2016). Concerning the study at large: T-cell immune reconstitution after TCRalphabeta/CD19-depleted allogeneic hematopoietic cell transplantation in children was quantitatively tracked in the study by means of TCR repertoire profiling.

There are 14 amino acids in the CDR3, from cysteine to phenylalanine inclusive. This entry keeps only the CDR3 DNA: 42 bases, framed from base 1. After removal of 7 bases from V and 5 bases from J, the junction retains 9 bases not matched to a gene. Looking up the germline V gene (reference sequence) yields CDR1 LNHDA and CDR2 SQIVND. Details on this clonotype: Its recognized antigen is unknown. No per-base quality is available; no much larger clone lies one base away.

Libraries were constructed by PCR. The sequencer listed for this sample is Illumina HiSeq 2500. To normalize quantification of the TCRbeta repertoire, the TCR libraries were built with molecular barcoding that relied on unique molecular identifiers. The raw public data were reprocessed by TCRdb itself: fastp quality trimming at Q25, MiXCR clonotype calling, in-frame beta chains only. Rows matching on CDR3 protein sequence are summarized as one entry with the most common DNA and genes. Recorded for this sample are 450,000 to 600,000 distinct CDR3 sequences; 30% to 35% of them occurred a single time. Of the sample, approximately 2.3% falls within the top ten clones.

The clonotype originates from a human donor who donated a stem cell graft to a child with aplastic anemia. The source material was PBMCs from the stem cell graft donor, sampled from the stem cell graft. The chain couples TRBV19 to TRBJ2-7; 9 bases in between match TRBD1. In nucleotides, the sequence is TGTGCCAGTACCCAAACGGGACAGGGTCACGAGCAGTACTTC. Translated, this is CASTQTGQGHEQYF.